These 19 T cell receptor beta chains were sequenced from one sample in a study of CD4 T cells in relation to SARS-CoV-2 and coronaviruses. Sequenced by immunoSEQ multiplex PCR; TCRdb stores in-frame clones only, minus some. The data contain about 24,000 clones, under 80% of them seen just once; the ten biggest clones take up 9.5% to 15%. No antigen has been identified for these receptors. Before the COVID-19 pandemic, during about 2011-2019, CD4+ T cells were taken from unexposed donors. The cells were cultured for about ten days before CD4+ T cells were isolated. The sample consisted of CD4+ T cells from PBMCs, cultured in vitro. The receptors shown here come from a human donor in good health.

The chain combines TRBV12-3 or TRBV12-4 with TRBJ1-1, with 7 bases fitting TRBD1. With 9 bases clipped from V and 6 bases from J, the junction kept 7 bases outside the gene matches. This CDR3 contains 12 residues. The CDR3 nucleotides are TGTGCCAGTACAACAGGGGTCGCTGAAGCTTTCTTT. Its translation: CASTTGVAEAFF.

The chain recombines TRBV19 with TRBJ2-7; 8 nucleotides agree with TRBD1. The CDR3 contains 14 residues. V lost 5 bases and J lost 6; bases outside the gene matches: 9. CDR1 is LNHDA, CDR2 SQIVND, per germline (reference sequence). CDR3 residues: CASSSTGGAGEQYF. CDR3 coding DNA: TGTGCCAGTAGTTCCACAGGGGGAGCGGGCGAGCAGTACTTC.

This sequence joins TRBV10-3 and TRBJ2-2; 8 bases match TRBD1. V lost 7 bases to trimming and J lost 4 bases; unmatched junction nucleotides: 8. Per germline, CDR1 ENHRY and CDR2 SYGVKD. There are 15 residues in the CDR3. The CDR3 region has the DNA TGTGCCATCACCGGGACAGGCGGCGCCACCGGGGAGCTGTTTTTT. Encoded protein: CAITGTGGATGELFF.

This clone was counted between two and nine times. V is TRBV2 and J is TRBJ1-1, with unresolved D. The CDR3 is 13 residues long. V gave up 2 bases and J gave up 3 bases, with 7 bases separating them. Per germline, CDR1 SNHLY and CDR2 FYNNEI. The CDR3, as DNA: TGTGCCAGCAGTGAACAACCAGACACTGAAGCTTTCTTT. This encodes CASSEQPDTEAFF.

The chain couples TRBV5-1 to TRBJ1-3; tentative D call: TRBD1 (5 bases). Germline CDR1 and CDR2: SGHRS and YFSETQ. Trimming cost V 3 bases and J 4 bases, with 11 bases left between them. This CDR3 is 14 amino acids long. CDR3 DNA: TGCGCCAGCAGCTGGGGGACTGCAGGAAACACCATATATTTT. Protein: CASSWGTAGNTIYF.

The genes are TRBV6-4 and TRBJ2-1; D remains ambiguous. The V end was cut by 3 bases, the J end by 0 bases, with 6 bases between. CDR1 is MRHNA and CDR2 is SNTAGT in the germline V gene. This CDR3 region has 14 residues. The CDR3, as DNA: TGTGCCAGCAGTGAGGCGAGCTCCTACAATGAGCAGTTCTTC. It yields the protein CASSEASSYNEQFF.

The chain joins TRBV5-1 to TRBJ2-6, with D hard to call. The V gene lost 0 bases and the J gene lost 1 base, with 8 bases spanning the gap. CDR1 and CDR2 (germline): SGHRS, YFSETQ. CDR3 length: 16 residues. CDR3 sequence: CASSLVGISGANVLTF. CDR3 nucleotide sequence: TGCGCCAGCAGCTTGGTAGGGATTTCTGGGGCCAACGTCCTGACTTTC.

The gene calls are TRBV6-5 and TRBJ2-6; D remains unclear. V lost 0 bases and J lost 0, with 6 bases in between. The germline V gene has CDR1 MNHEY and CDR2 SVGAGI. CDR3 size: 16 residues. The CDR3 DNA is TGTGCCAGCAGTTACTCGATCATCTCTGGGGCCAACGTCCTGACTTTC. The encoded protein is CASSYSIISGANVLTF.

The chain has TRBV5-6 and TRBJ1-5; unclear D gene. The CDR3 covers 14 residues. The V end lost 4 bases, the J end lost 3 bases, and 11 bases lay between the germline ends. The germline CDR1 and CDR2 sequences are SGHDT and YYEEEE. The CDR3 coding sequence is TGTGCCAGCAGCCTTGGGCAGACCAATCAGCCCCAGCATTTT. Translation gives CASSLGQTNQPQHF.

V usage is TRBV10-3 and J usage is TRBJ1-2; TRBD1 might be the D (6 bases). The V gene's germline CDR1 is ENHRY and CDR2 SYGVKD. Between the trimmed V and J ends, which lost 8 bases and 6 bases, there was a span of 10 bases. The CDR3 contains 11 residues. The CDR3 sequence: CAIEGVDGYTF. The CDR3 DNA follows: TGTGCCATCGAGGGGGTGGATGGCTACACCTTC.

By sample share, this clone is large. The rearrangement joins TRBV18 to TRBJ2-3, with D maybe TRBD2 (6 bases). The germline V and J ends were trimmed by 4 bases and 3 bases, with 14 bases remaining between them. The CDR3 is 15 amino acids. Germline CDR1 is KGHSH and CDR2 is LQKENI. The CDR3 DNA reads as TGTGCCAGCTCACAGGAGCTCCTAGCGACAGATACGCAGTATTTT. Translated: CASSQELLATDTQYF.

CDR3 sequence reads: CASSTPGQGYEQYF. For the CDR3, the DNA is TGTGCCAGTAGTACGCCGGGACAGGGCTACGAGCAGTACTTC. The V and J genes are TRBV19 and TRBJ2-7, with 9 bases matching TRBD1. J lost 3 bases, V lost 4 bases, and 4 bases had no gene match. In germline, CDR1 is LNHDA, CDR2 SQIVND (reference sequence). The CDR3 covers 14 residues.

The chain uses TRBV7-8 and TRBJ2-7; TRBD2 is a possible D gene (6 bases). This CDR3 region has 15 residues. V lost 8 bases to trimming and J lost 0 bases, with 17 bases between them. Germline lookup yields CDR1 SGHVS and CDR2 FQNEAQ. The CDR3 nucleotides are TGTGCCAGCTCCCCGACTAGTTTTAGCTCCTACGAGCAGTACTTC. It codes for CASSPTSFSSYEQYF.

The rearrangement joins TRBV6-5 to TRBJ2-4; maybe TRBD1 (6 bases). CDR3 length: 16 amino acids. The germline V and J ends were trimmed by 2 bases and 0 bases, with 11 bases remaining between them. Per the germline V gene, CDR1 is MNHEY and CDR2 is SVGAGI. The CDR3 nucleotides are TGTGCCAGCAGTTACGTTTCCAGGGGAGCCAAAAACATTCAGTACTTC. Encoded protein: CASSYVSRGAKNIQYF.

This clone came up a few times. This chain uses TRBV7-9 with TRBJ1-5; the D gene is possibly TRBD1 (6 bases). Germline V gene lookup returns CDR1 SEHNR and CDR2 FQNEAQ (reference sequence). This CDR3 has 14 amino acids. With 4 bases removed from V and 5 bases from J, the gap between germline ends came to 12 bases. The CDR3 DNA sequence: TGTGCCAGCAGCTCACAGGGAAGGTATCAGCCCCAGCATTTT. This gives the protein CASSSQGRYQPQHF.

The chain recombines TRBV24-1 with TRBJ2-2; D is possibly TRBD1 (5 bases). Germline CDR1 is KGHDR and CDR2 is SFDVKD. The CDR3 totals 12 residues. The V gene lost 7 bases and the J gene lost 5 bases, with 7 bases spanning the gap. The CDR3 reads CATRGDTGELFF. In DNA, the CDR3 is TGTGCCACCAGAGGGGATACCGGGGAGCTGTTTTTT.

V and J are TRBV20-1 and TRBJ2-1, with D possibly being TRBD1 (6 bases). The germline V gene encodes CDR1 DFQATT and CDR2 SNEGSKA (reference sequence). This CDR3 is 16 amino acids long. The V end lost 6 bases, the J end lost 0 bases, and 18 bases lay between the germline ends. The CDR3 coding sequence is TGCAGTGCGAGTATACGAACAGGGTACTCCTACAATGAGCAGTTCTTC. Its translation: CSASIRTGYSYNEQFF.

The V and J genes are TRBV12-5 and TRBJ1-2; no clear D. Germline CDR1 is LGHNT and CDR2 is FRNRAP. CDR3 length: 14 amino acids. Trimming shortened V by 3 bases and J by 8 bases, and 16 bases separated the two germline ends. CDR3 DNA sequence: TGTGCTAGTGGTTTATCGGGAGATCTTGGCGGCTACACCTTC. Translating gives CASGLSGDLGGYTF.

V gene TRBV7-6 combines with J gene TRBJ2-7, with D tentatively TRBD2 (7 bases). This CDR3 is built from 15 residues. V was clipped by 5 bases and J by 5 bases, with 19 bases between them. CDR1 is SGHVS and CDR2 is FNYEAQ in the germline V gene. Here the CDR3 reads CASSPQGAGADEQYF. In DNA, the CDR3 is TGTGCCAGCAGCCCCCAAGGGGCGGGGGCAGACGAGCAGTACTTC.